These 11 T cell receptor beta chains were all obtained from the same sample, sequenced in a study of a mutant IDH1 vaccine in newly diagnosed glioma. No cognate antigen is known for these TCRs. Sequenced by immunoSEQ multiplex PCR; TCRdb stores in-frame clones only, minus some. The sample has about 56,000 clones, roughly 75% seen once. This sample's time point: week 47, end of study. The study gave 300 ug of mutant IDH1 20-mer peptide per vaccine dose, with topical imiquimod. The specimen was PBMCs, collected from a glioma patient whose treatment included an IDH1 peptide vaccine. The receptors were sampled from a man aged 50-59 years with glioma.

This clone has a handful of counts. The V gene is TRBV5-4, the J gene TRBJ2-6; 8 bases are shared with TRBD1. The V gene's germline CDR1 is SGHNT and CDR2 YYREEE (reference sequence). V shed 3 bases and J 2 bases; nucleotides not matched to a gene: 7. The CDR3 consists of 17 residues. This CDR3 reads CASSSRTGKPGANVLTF. In nucleotides, the CDR3 is TGTGCCAGCAGCTCGAGGACAGGGAAGCCTGGGGCCAACGTCCTGACTTTC.

This chain uses TRBV10-3 with TRBJ1-1, with TRBD1 identical over 8 bases. From germline, CDR1 is ENHRY and CDR2 SYGVKD. Trimming took 4 bases from V and 0 from J; bases not matched to a gene: 4. The CDR3 totals 15 residues. The CDR3 DNA is TGTGCCATCAGTGGCGGACAGGGTTTGAACACTGAAGCTTTCTTT. It is translated as CAISGGQGLNTEAFF.

The chain combines TRBV15 with TRBJ1-2, with D hard to call. This CDR3 region has 14 residues. Trimming took off 0 bases at V and 4 bases at J, with 9 bases between the two ends. Germline loops: CDR1 LNHNV, CDR2 YYDKDF (reference sequence). The CDR3 DNA is TGTGCCACCAGCAGAGAAATGGGCCCCTATGGCTACACCTTC. It is translated as CATSREMGPYGYTF.

The rearrangement uses TRBV5-6 and TRBJ1-5; no clear D gene. V was pared by 4 bases and J by 1 base, with 12 bases between. The CDR3 is made up of 15 amino acids. Germline values: CDR1 SGHDT, CDR2 YYEEEE. DNA for the CDR3: TGTGCCAGCAGCATGGTGGGAGGGAGCAATCAGCCCCAGCATTTT. Amino acid sequence: CASSMVGGSNQPQHF.

The CDR3 sequence is CASRYRTRTRAAQYF. For the CDR3, the DNA is TGTGCCAGCAGGTACAGGACGCGGACTCGGGCGGCGCAGTACTTC. This chain uses TRBV27 with TRBJ2-7; D is tentatively TRBD1 or TRBD2 (5 bases each). This CDR3 has 15 residues. V was trimmed by 6 bases and J by 9 bases, leaving 24 bases between them. Germline CDR1 is MNHEY and CDR2 is SMNVEV (reference sequence).

This clone has only a few counts. The rearrangement joins TRBV7-2 to TRBJ2-5; no reliable D call. Germline V gives CDR1 SGHTA, CDR2 FQGNSA. The CDR3 totals 12 residues. V lost 1 base and J 4 bases, leaving 4 bases between the germline ends. CDR3: CASSLGIETQYF. As DNA, the CDR3 is TGTGCCAGCAGCTTAGGGATAGAGACCCAGTACTTC.

This chain's CDR3 is CASSFDRVGYTF. CDR3 DNA: TGTGCCAGCAGCTTCGACAGGGTTGGCTACACCTTC. The chain carries TRBV7-2 and TRBJ1-2; 7 bases match TRBD1. CDR3 length: 12 residues. J lost 7 bases, V lost 3 bases, and 2 bases had no gene match. Germline assignment: CDR1 SGHTA and CDR2 FQGNSA.

The chain links TRBV4-2 to TRBJ2-3; D gene uncertain. The CDR3 loop spans 17 amino acids. Trimming removed 1 base from V and 4 bases from J, with 18 bases in between. Per germline, CDR1 LGHNA and CDR2 YNFKEQ. The CDR3: CASSQGVGGDEADTQYF. The CDR3 region has the DNA TGTGCCAGCAGCCAAGGGGTCGGTGGGGATGAGGCAGATACGCAGTATTTT.

This clone has more than one count but fewer than ten. The chain is built from TRBV7-9 and TRBJ1-5; D gene unclear. There are 14 residues in the CDR3. Germline loops: CDR1 SEHNR, CDR2 FQNEAQ (reference sequence). V lost 5 bases, J lost 7 bases, and 15 bases lay in between. The CDR3 sequence is CASSTLGSDQPQHF. CDR3 DNA sequence: TGTGCCAGCAGCACACTCGGGTCGGACCAGCCCCAGCATTTT. The complete variable domain, with remaining parts taken from reference TRBV7-9 and TRBJ1-5, reads DTGVSQNPRHKITKRGQNVTFRCDPISEHNRLYWYRQTLGQGPEFLTYFQNEAQLEKSRLLSDRFSAERPKGSFSTLEIQRTEQGDSAMYLCASSTLGSDQPQHFGDGTRLSIL.

V and J are TRBV4-2 and TRBJ1-4; the match to TRBD1 covers 7 bases. The CDR3 is 17 residues long. Germline lookup yields CDR1 LGHNA and CDR2 YNFKEQ. V shed 1 base, J shed 8 bases, and the junction held 13 bases outside the gene matches. CDR3 in DNA: TGTGCCAGCAGCCAAGCCGATAAGGGGGCAGAGGGGGAAAAACTGTTTTTT. Protein sequence: CASSQADKGAEGEKLFF.

This clone was counted a few times. The V and J genes are TRBV5-1 and TRBJ1-4; TRBD1 matches at 8 bases. CDR1 SGHRS and CDR2 YFSETQ come from the germline V gene. V was clipped by 3 bases and J by 6 bases; unmatched bases: 4. The length of the CDR3 is 14 residues. Written as DNA, the CDR3 is TGCGCCAGCAGCTCGAAGGGACAGGATGAAAAACTGTTTTTT. Translating gives CASSSKGQDEKLFF.